This passage covers 27 T cell receptor beta chains from one sample sequenced in a study of blood T cell repertoires in COVID-19. The protocol was immunoSEQ multiplex PCR, while the TCRdb copy is restricted to in-frame clones and leaves out a portion. The table has under 250,000 clones, approximately 89% seen once. The sequencing input was peripheral blood. These receptors were collected from a woman aged 55-70 years who had recovered from COVID-19.

V usage is TRBV9 and J usage is TRBJ1-2; D remains ambiguous. The germline V gene encodes CDR1 SGDLS and CDR2 YYNGEE. The length of the CDR3 is 15 residues. Trimming stripped 3 bases from V and 3 bases from J, with 15 bases between. The CDR3 here is CASSARESSDYGYTF. CDR3 bases: TGTGCCAGCAGCGCCCGTGAATCATCGGACTATGGCTACACCTTC.

This clone was detected ten times or more. This sequence joins TRBV5-4 and TRBJ1-2; 8 positions match TRBD1. This CDR3 has 15 residues. CDR1 and CDR2 from the germline V gene are SGHNT and YYREEE (reference sequence). Trimming at V came to 0 bases and at J to 5 bases, leaving 6 bases not matched to a gene. The CDR3 region is CASSLVGTGRYGYTF. In DNA form, the CDR3 reads TGTGCCAGCAGCTTGGTGGGGACAGGACGATATGGCTACACCTTC.

The chain combines TRBV3-1 (or the pseudogene TRBV3-2) with TRBJ2-3; 10 bases map to TRBD2. Trimming cost V 4 bases and J 1 base; bases outside gene matches: 5. Germline loops: CDR1 LGHDT, CDR2 YNNKEL (reference sequence). The CDR3 has 16 amino acids. CDR3 DNA sequence: TGTGCCAGCAGCCCCAGCGGGGGGGTAGGCACAGATACGCAGTATTTT. It yields the protein CASSPSGGVGTDTQYF.

V and J are TRBV5-4 and TRBJ2-2; 9 bases fit TRBD1. Trimming removed 6 bases from V and 5 bases from J; junction bases left unmatched: 11. Per the germline V gene, CDR1 is SGHNT and CDR2 is YYREEE (reference sequence). The CDR3 has 16 amino acids. The CDR3 loop is CASKPTGGAGTGELFF. CDR3 nucleotides: TGTGCCAGCAAACCAACAGGGGGCGCAGGGACCGGGGAGCTGTTTTTT.

The V call is TRBV7-6, the J call TRBJ2-7, with 10 bases lining up with TRBD1. The V gene end was trimmed by 2 bases and the J gene end by 3 bases; junction bases not matched to a gene: 7. The CDR3 runs 16 residues. Per the germline V gene, CDR1 is SGHVS and CDR2 is FNYEAQ. CDR3 residues: CASSLSTTGGLYEQYF. CDR3 DNA: TGTGCCAGCAGCTTATCAACGACAGGGGGCCTCTACGAGCAGTACTTC.

The chain links TRBV5-4 to TRBJ1-1, with a weak D call TRBD1 (6 bases). The germline V and J ends were trimmed by 1 base and 4 bases, with 11 bases remaining between them. This CDR3 has 14 amino acids. Germline lookup yields CDR1 SGHNT and CDR2 YYREEE (reference sequence). CDR3 sequence: CASSLHQGSTEAFF. CDR3 sequence (DNA): TGTGCCAGCAGCTTGCATCAGGGGTCCACTGAAGCTTTCTTT.

Comments on this clone: A read error may account for a junction end that differs from germline. V gene TRBV7-7 combines with J gene TRBJ2-1, with 13 bases matching TRBD2. CDR1 SSHAT and CDR2 FNYEAQ come from the germline V gene (reference sequence). The CDR3 has 15 residues. CDR3 nucleotides: TGTGCTAGCAGCTTGACTAGCGGGGGGTACAATGAGCAGTTCTTC. It is translated as CASSLTSGGYNEQFF.

The chain employs TRBV4-1 and TRBJ2-7; D is perhaps TRBD1 (5 bases). Germline V gene lookup returns CDR1 MGHRA and CDR2 YSYEKL. The CDR3 length is 13 residues. V was trimmed by 11 bases and J by 0 bases, leaving 14 bases between them. The CDR3 reads CAGKDIDSYEQYF. CDR3 bases: TGCGCCGGGAAGGACATCGACTCCTACGAGCAGTACTTC.

The genes are TRBV18 and TRBJ2-7, with 7 bases matching TRBD1. CDR1 and CDR2 from the germline V gene are KGHSH and LQKENI. CDR3 size: 14 residues. V trimming: 4 bases; J trimming: 5 bases; junction bases outside the gene matches: 8. The CDR3 DNA reads as TGTGCCAGCTCACACACGACAGGGTACCACGAGCAGTACTTC. Encoded protein: CASSHTTGYHEQYF.

The rearrangement joins TRBV14 to TRBJ2-1; D perhaps matches TRBD1 (5 bases). CDR1 SGHDN and CDR2 FVKESK come from the germline V gene. V lost 0 bases to trimming and J lost 1 base, with 10 bases between them. This CDR3 is built from 16 residues. The CDR3 protein is CASSQERQRSYNEQFF. CDR3 coding DNA: TGTGCCAGCAGCCAAGAAAGACAGAGATCCTACAATGAGCAGTTCTTC.

The V call is TRBV3-1 (or the pseudogene TRBV3-2), the J call TRBJ2-3; 10 bases are shared with TRBD2. Germline assignment: CDR1 LGHDT and CDR2 YNNKEL (reference sequence). The trim removed 1 base at V and 6 bases at J, leaving 13 bases unmatched. The CDR3 has 18 amino acids. CDR3 sequence reads: CASSQGKTSGVLLDTQYF. As DNA, the CDR3 is TGTGCCAGCAGCCAAGGGAAAACTAGCGGGGTTTTATTGGATACGCAGTATTTT.

The V gene is TRBV6-2 or TRBV6-3, the J gene TRBJ2-2, with 11 bases aligning to TRBD2. Germline-derived CDR1 and CDR2 are MNHEY and SVGEGT. CDR3 length: 21 amino acids. The V gene end was trimmed by 0 bases and the J gene end by 0 bases; junction bases not matched to a gene: 12. This CDR3 is CASSYSRTSGPRMTNTGELFF. In DNA form, the CDR3 reads TGTGCCAGCAGTTACTCCCGGACTAGCGGGCCCAGAATGACGAACACCGGGGAGCTGTTTTTT.

The chain recombines TRBV7-2 with TRBJ1-2; maybe TRBD1 (6 bases). This CDR3 spans 14 amino acids. V lost 5 bases, J lost 4 bases, and 14 bases lay in between. Germline V gives CDR1 SGHTA, CDR2 FQGNSA. Written as DNA, the CDR3 is TGTGCCAGCAGCCGTTTAACAGGGAGCTATGGCTACACCTTC. Translation: CASSRLTGSYGYTF.

The chain couples TRBV4-3 to TRBJ2-1; 8 nucleotides align to TRBD2. Germline V gene lookup returns CDR1 LGHNA and CDR2 YSLEER. J was trimmed by 9 bases and V by 0 bases; bases with no gene match: 10. The CDR3 is 16 residues long. CDR3 amino acids: CASSQDRPGGPGEQFF. In DNA form, the CDR3 reads TGCGCCAGCAGCCAAGACCGACCGGGGGGGCCCGGTGAGCAGTTCTTC.

The V and J genes are TRBV9 and TRBJ1-6; D is ambiguous. Germline-derived CDR1 and CDR2 are SGDLS and YYNGEE. The CDR3 length is 14 residues. Trimming pared 0 bases from V and 5 bases from J, leaving 6 bases between. The CDR3 sequence: CASSVGENNSPLHF. CDR3 bases: TGTGCCAGCAGCGTAGGGGAGAATAATTCACCCCTCCACTTT.

V gene TRBV5-1 combines with J gene TRBJ2-5; 8 bases agree with TRBD1. Germline V gene data show CDR1 as SGHRS and CDR2 as YFSETQ. CDR3 length: 15 residues. Trimming took 2 bases from V and 2 from J; bases not matched to a gene: 5. The CDR3 nucleotides read TGCGCCAGCAGCTTACTGACAGGGGCGCAAGAGACCCAGTACTTC. It yields the protein CASSLLTGAQETQYF.

V gene TRBV7-2 combines with J gene TRBJ2-3; the match to TRBD2 covers 8 bases. V trimming: 5 bases; J trimming: 6 bases; junction bases outside the gene matches: 13. CDR1 and CDR2 from the germline V gene are SGHTA and FQGNSA. CDR3 length equals 16 residues. The CDR3 DNA follows: TGTGCCAGCAGCATCGCCCGTAGCGGGGATGGGGATACGCAGTATTTT. It codes for CASSIARSGDGDTQYF. The complete variable domain, with remaining parts taken from reference TRBV7-2 and TRBJ2-3, reads GAGVSQSPSNKVTEKGKDVELRCDPISGHTALYWYRQSLGQGLEFLIYFQGNSAPDKSGLPSDRFSAERTGGSVSTLTIQRTQQEDSAVYLCASSIARSGDGDTQYFGPGTRLTVL.

This chain uses TRBV20-1 with TRBJ1-1; unclear D gene. Between the trimmed V and J ends, which lost 3 bases and 5 bases, there was a span of 7 bases. CDR3 length: 11 amino acids. Germline loops: CDR1 DFQATT, CDR2 SNEGSKA (reference sequence). The CDR3 here is CSASSGTEAFF. CDR3 DNA: TGCAGTGCTAGTTCCGGGACTGAAGCTTTCTTT.

The CDR3 protein is CASTALTTSGGGNEQFF. CDR3 DNA: TGTGCCAGTACCGCCCTGACGACTAGCGGGGGGGGTAATGAGCAGTTCTTC. The J gene is TRBJ2-1, the V gene TRBV19; 14 bases align to TRBD2. CDR3 length equals 17 residues. Germline assignment: CDR1 LNHDA and CDR2 SQIVND (reference sequence). With 7 bases clipped from V and 7 bases from J, the junction kept 12 bases outside the gene matches.

This chain uses TRBV19 with TRBJ1-6; a weak D match, TRBD1 (6 bases). The V gene's germline CDR1 is LNHDA and CDR2 SQIVND (reference sequence). V shed 7 bases and J shed 11 bases, with 18 bases lying between them. CDR3 size: 14 residues. The CDR3 loop reads CASIGRGAFPPLHF. The CDR3 region has the DNA TGTGCCAGTATCGGCAGGGGCGCCTTCCCACCCCTCCACTTT. Supplemented by reference TRBV19 and TRBJ1-6, the full variable domain reads DGGITQSPKYLFRKEGQNVTLSCEQNLNHDAMYWYRQDPGQGLRLIYYSQIVNDFQKGDIAEGYSVSREKKESFPLTVTSAQKNPTAFYLCASIGRGAFPPLHFGNGTRLTVT.

V gene TRBV4-3 combines with J gene TRBJ2-7; TRBD1 aligns across 9 bases. V was pared by 0 bases and J by 5 bases, with 5 bases of the junction left unmatched. This CDR3 is 15 amino acids long. Germline values: CDR1 LGHNA, CDR2 YSLEER. CDR3 bases: TGCGCCAGCAGCCAAGAAAACAGGGGGCTGGACGAGCAGTACTTC. Translation: CASSQENRGLDEQYF.

The gene calls are TRBV18 and TRBJ2-5; 7 bases agree with TRBD1. J lost 3 bases, V lost 3 bases, and 1 base had no gene match. CDR1 is KGHSH and CDR2 is LQKENI in the germline V gene. There are 13 residues in the CDR3. The CDR3 protein is CASSPGQEETQYF. The CDR3 region has the DNA TGTGCCAGCTCACCTGGACAGGAAGAGACCCAGTACTTC.

This chain links TRBV9 with TRBJ2-3; the match to TRBD2 covers 10 bases. V dropped 0 bases and J dropped 7; count of bases not matched to a gene: 5. The CDR3 consists of 15 residues. Germline CDR1 reads SGDLS; CDR2 reads YYNGEE. The CDR3 loop is CASSVGLAGAYTQYF. CDR3 DNA: TGTGCCAGCAGCGTAGGACTAGCGGGTGCATATACGCAGTATTTT.

J is TRBJ2-6 and V is TRBV7-3; D is unresolved. Germline CDR1 reads SGHTA; CDR2 reads FQGTGA. The CDR3 covers 13 residues. V lost 6 bases, J lost 4 bases, and 7 bases lay in between. CDR3 sequence: CASSSSGANVLTF. The CDR3 DNA reads TGTGCCAGCAGTTCTTCCGGGGCCAACGTCCTGACTTTC. The variable domain in full, completed from reference TRBV7-3 and TRBJ2-6, reads GAGVSQTPSNKVTEKGKYVELRCDPISGHTALYWYRQSLGQGPEFLIYFQGTGAADDSGLPNDRFFAVRPEGSVSTLKIQRTERGDSAVYLCASSSSGANVLTFGAGSRLTVL.

The gene calls are TRBV4-3 and TRBJ2-7, with 9 positions matching TRBD2. The germline CDR1 and CDR2 sequences are LGHNA and YSLEER. The CDR3 length is 16 residues. The trim removed 0 bases at V and 1 base at J, leaving 4 bases unmatched. The CDR3 DNA is TGCGCCAGCAGCCAAGATCAGCGGGGGGTGTCCTACGAGCAGTACTTC. This codes for CASSQDQRGVSYEQYF.

The rearrangement links TRBV12-3 or TRBV12-4 to TRBJ2-7; weak D call: TRBD1 (6 bases). The V end lost 5 bases, the J end lost 5 bases, and 13 bases lay between the germline ends. This CDR3 has 13 residues. The CDR3 DNA reads as TGTGCCAGCAGTCTCGACAGGAACGACGAGCAGTACTTC. Amino acid sequence: CASSLDRNDEQYF.

The rearrangement links TRBV27 to TRBJ2-6; TRBD1 is a possible D gene (6 bases). The ends were cut back, 5 bases at V and 4 bases at J, with 15 bases in the middle. CDR3 length: 16 residues. Germline CDR1 MNHEY, CDR2 SMNVEV (reference sequence). The CDR3 DNA sequence: TGTGCCAGCAGTCTCGTGGGGGCGCACGGGGCCAACGTCCTGACTTTC. Translated: CASSLVGAHGANVLTF. Combining the CDR3 with reference TRBV27 and TRBJ2-6 gives the whole variable domain EAQVTQNPRYLITVTGKKLTVTCSQNMNHEYMSWYRQDPGLGLRQIYYSMNVEVTDKGDVPEGYKVSRKEKRNFPLILESPSPNQTSLYFCASSLVGAHGANVLTFGAGSRLTVL.